This T cell receptor beta chain emerged from a study of shared clonotypes between healthy human individuals. Findings and caveats of the study: Several donors held about 5.1% of naive CD4 clonotypes in common. Clonotypes which were not shared had lower generation probabilities than clonotypes that all four donors shared.

This clone was observed a handful of times. The antigen remains undetermined. Germline V gene lookup returns CDR1 LNHDA and CDR2 SQIVND (reference sequence). V was clipped by 0 bases and J by 0 bases, with 6 bases between them. The CDR3 is 15 residues long. Splitting of CD4+ cells produced CD45RA+ naive and CD45RA-negative memory subsets. Researchers ran the assay at a deep level. Here immunoSEQ multiplex PCR was the method, and the copy in TCRdb shows in-frame clones only, minus some. The sample includes hundreds of thousands of clones, approximately 74% seen only once; the top ten take about 1.7%. The TCR originated in a young woman in good health. The chain couples TRBV19 to TRBJ1-3; no reliable D call. Specimen: memory CD4+ T cells sorted from blood. Subset described: CD45RA-negative fraction. The CDR3 DNA reads TGTGCCAGTAGTATAGATCTAAGCTCTGGAAACACCATATATTTT. Its protein product is CASSIDLSSGNTIYF.